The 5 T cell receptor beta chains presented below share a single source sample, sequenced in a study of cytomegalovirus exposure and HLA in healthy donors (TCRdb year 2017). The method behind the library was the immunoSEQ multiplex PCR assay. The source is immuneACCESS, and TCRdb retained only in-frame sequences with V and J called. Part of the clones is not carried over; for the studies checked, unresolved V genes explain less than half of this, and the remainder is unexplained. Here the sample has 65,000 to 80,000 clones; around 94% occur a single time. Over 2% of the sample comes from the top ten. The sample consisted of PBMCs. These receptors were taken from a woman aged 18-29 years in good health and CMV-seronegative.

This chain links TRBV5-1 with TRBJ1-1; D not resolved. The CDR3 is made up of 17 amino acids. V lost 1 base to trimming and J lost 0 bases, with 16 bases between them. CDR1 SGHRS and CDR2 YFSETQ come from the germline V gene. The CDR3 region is CASSLYGSDLMNTEAFF. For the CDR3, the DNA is TGCGCCAGCAGCTTGTATGGGAGTGACCTGATGAACACTGAAGCTTTCTTT. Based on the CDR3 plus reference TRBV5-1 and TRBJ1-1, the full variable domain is KAGVTQTPRYLIKTRGQQVTLSCSPISGHRSVSWYQQTPGQGLQFLFEYFSETQRNKGNFPGRFSGRQFSNSRSEMNVSTLELGDSALYLCASSLYGSDLMNTEAFFGQGTRLTVV.

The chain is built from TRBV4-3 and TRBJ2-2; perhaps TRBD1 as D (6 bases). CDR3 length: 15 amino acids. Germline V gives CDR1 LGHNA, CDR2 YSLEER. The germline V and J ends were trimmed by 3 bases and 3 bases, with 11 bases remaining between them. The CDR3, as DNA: TGCGCCAGCAGCCAGGGGGACACGTACACCGGGGAGCTGTTTTTT. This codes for CASSQGDTYTGELFF.

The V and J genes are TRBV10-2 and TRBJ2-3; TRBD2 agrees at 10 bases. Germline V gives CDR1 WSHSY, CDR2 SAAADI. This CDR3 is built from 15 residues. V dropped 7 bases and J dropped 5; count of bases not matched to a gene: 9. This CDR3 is CASILAGVSGDTQYF. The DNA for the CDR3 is TGCGCCAGCATCCTAGCGGGGGTATCTGGAGATACGCAGTATTTT.

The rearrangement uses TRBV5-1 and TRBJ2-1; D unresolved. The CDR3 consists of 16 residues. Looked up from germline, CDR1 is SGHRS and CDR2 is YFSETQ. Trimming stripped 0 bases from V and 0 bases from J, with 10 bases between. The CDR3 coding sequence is TGCGCCAGCAGCTTGGTGGCGGTAAGCTCCTACAATGAGCAGTTCTTC. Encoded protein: CASSLVAVSSYNEQFF.

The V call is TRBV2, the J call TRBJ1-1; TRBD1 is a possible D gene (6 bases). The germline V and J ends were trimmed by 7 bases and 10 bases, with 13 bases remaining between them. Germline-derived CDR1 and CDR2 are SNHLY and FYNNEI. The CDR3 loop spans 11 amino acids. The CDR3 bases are TGTGCCAGCACTCGAGGGGGGGGAGCTTTCTTT. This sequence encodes CASTRGGGAFF.